The rows below give T cell receptor beta chains drawn from one sample of a study of spatial heterogeneity in lung cancer. TCRdb passed the 5' RACE reads through MiXCR, listing each CDR3 protein once. The sample includes about 24,000 distinct CDR3 sequences, over 7.5% seen only once; the top ten take over 7%. The sequencing used lung tumor tissue, collected at surgery. The receptor set was obtained from a male donor with early-stage non-small cell lung cancer. Each CDR3 is given with its conserved first and last residue. Each record gives: V gene, CDR3 length, J gene, clone size, D gene, CDR3 DNA, CDR3 protein. The D gene is left open where the match is weak. For some rows the clone size is stated as once, few or many, or as a class when expanded; others skip it.

>TRBV6-1|15|TRBJ2-7|few|NA
TGTGCCAGCAGCCTTGAACAGGGTCCTTTCTACGAGCAGTACTTC
CASSLEQGPFYEQYF
>TRBV7-2|12|TRBJ2-3|many|NA
TGTGCCAGCAGCCCGGCGGCAAATACGCAGTATTTT
CASSPAANTQYF
>TRBV9|15|TRBJ2-2|medium-sized|TRBD2
TGTGCCAGCAGCGTAGCTAGCGGGAACACCGGGGAGCTGTTTTTT
CASSVASGNTGELFF
>TRBV5-1|16|TRBJ2-1|NA|TRBD1
TGCGCCAGCAGCCCAGGTTGGGACAGGGGGCTCAATGAGCAGTTCTTC
CASSPGWDRGLNEQFF
>TRBV7-2|14|TRBJ2-2|many|NA
TGTGCCAGCAGCGCGGGATCCTGGGCCGGGGAGCTGTTTTTT
CASSAGSWAGELFF
>TRBV12-3/TRBV12-4|14|TRBJ2-2|many|NA
TGTGCCAGCAGCCCCCGGCCGGGCACCGGGGAGCTGTTTTTT
CASSPRPGTGELFF
>TRBV5-1|16|TRBJ1-1|few|NA
TGCGCCAGCAGCTTGGCCGGGGATTTTAGGGGCACTGAAGCTTTCTTT
CASSLAGDFRGTEAFF
>TRBV12-3/TRBV12-4|14|TRBJ2-5|NA|TRBD2
TGTGCCAGCACTCCCGCCGGACTAGCCGGGACCCAGTACTTC
CASTPAGLAGTQYF
>TRBV19|13|TRBJ1-2|NA|NA
TGTGCCAGTAGTCTAGGGCGATCGAATGGCTACACCTTC
CASSLGRSNGYTF
>TRBV30|14|TRBJ2-7|NA|NA
TGTGCCCGGAAGAAAGGTCCGGCTGCCCACGAGCAGTACTTC
CARKKGPAAHEQYF
>TRBV28|14|TRBJ1-2|many|NA
TGTGCCAGCAGTTTATCCGGCCTCCAAAGAGGCTACACCTTC
CASSLSGLQRGYTF
>TRBV28|14|TRBJ2-5|NA|NA
TGTGCCAGCAGTTCGGGGACGGCTCAAGAGACCCAGTACTTC
CASSSGTAQETQYF
>TRBV9|14|TRBJ2-7|NA|TRBD1
TGTGCCAGCAGCGTTGGGACAGGGTTCTACGAGCAGTACTTC
CASSVGTGFYEQYF
>TRBV5-1|13|TRBJ2-7|NA|NA
TGCGCCAGCAGCTCCACCTCCTCCTACGAGCAGTACTTC
CASSSTSSYEQYF
>TRBV2|14|TRBJ2-3|few|TRBD1
TGTGCCAGCAGTCAGGGGGCTTACACAGATACGCAGTATTTT
CASSQGAYTDTQYF
>TRBV18|15|TRBJ2-7|few|NA
TGTGCCAGCTCACCACCGGAAACGGGCGTCTACGAGCAGTACTTC
CASSPPETGVYEQYF
>TRBV4-2|13|TRBJ1-5|many|NA
TGTGCCAGCAGCCAAGATCAAGTACAGCCCCAGCATTTT
CASSQDQVQPQHF
>TRBV5-1|13|TRBJ1-1|many|TRBD1
TGCGCCAGCAGCTTGGGGGGACAGGGCGAAGCTTTCTTT
CASSLGGQGEAFF
>TRBV9|17|TRBJ2-1|NA|NA
TGTGCCAGCAGCCCTTCCGGGACACAGAACTCCTACAATGAGCAGTTCTTC
CASSPSGTQNSYNEQFF
>TRBV7-2|19|TRBJ2-3|few|TRBD2
TGTGCCAGCAGCTTAGATTCGTGGGAGGGCACGACCGACACAGATACGCAGTATTTT
CASSLDSWEGTTDTDTQYF
>TRBV27|13|TRBJ2-6|many|NA
TGTGCCAGCAGCTTTGGTGGGGCCAACGTCCTGACTTTC
CASSFGGANVLTF
>TRBV12-3/TRBV12-4|14|TRBJ2-3|few|NA
TGTGCCAGCAAAAGTACAGGGTTAACAGATACGCAGTATTTT
CASKSTGLTDTQYF
>TRBV7-3|14|TRBJ2-1|few|TRBD2
TGTGCCAGCAGCTTAGGGACTAGCATCGATGAGCAGTTCTTC
CASSLGTSIDEQFF
>TRBV13|14|TRBJ2-5|NA|NA
TGTGCCAGCAGCTTAGGAGCCGGGGTTGCGACCCAGTACTTC
CASSLGAGVATQYF
>TRBV10-3|14|TRBJ2-7|NA|TRBD1
TGTGCCACGGGGGCCGGGACAGGCTCCTACGAGCAGTACTTC
CATGAGTGSYEQYF
>TRBV5-1|14|TRBJ2-1|NA|NA
TGCGCCAGCAGACCGGACTGGACCAATTTCAAGCAGTTCTTC
CASRPDWTNFKQFF
>TRBV20-1|16|TRBJ2-3|many|TRBD2
TGCAGTGCTACGGGACTAGCGGGGGGCCGGATAGATACGCAGTATTTT
CSATGLAGGRIDTQYF
>TRBV20-1|14|TRBJ2-3|many|NA
TGCAGTGCTAGAGGACAGGAGGGCACAGATACGCAGTATTTT
CSARGQEGTDTQYF
>TRBV5-6|16|TRBJ1-2|NA|NA
TGTGCCAGCAGCCCACGGGACCGCACACCGATCTATGGCTACACCTTC
CASSPRDRTPIYGYTF
>TRBV4-3|14|TRBJ1-1|many|NA
TGCGCCAGCAGCCAAGACGACCACGGCACTGAAGCTTTCTTT
CASSQDDHGTEAFF
>TRBV27|16|TRBJ2-7|NA|TRBD1
TGTGCCAGCCGATTAGCGCCCGGGACAGGGGTCTACGAGCAGTACTTC
CASRLAPGTGVYEQYF
>TRBV2|15|TRBJ2-1|NA|NA
TGTGCCAGCAGTCAAGATCTACGGGGTATCGATGAGCAGTTCTTC
CASSQDLRGIDEQFF
>TRBV28|15|TRBJ1-4|many|NA
TGTGCCAGCAGTTTGGCCGGGCCTAGGAGGGAAAAACTGTTTTTT
CASSLAGPRREKLFF
>TRBV4-3|17|TRBJ2-3|many|NA
TGCGCCAGCAGCCAAGACAGGCTTTCAATCGGCACAGATACGCAGTATTTT
CASSQDRLSIGTDTQYF
>TRBV9|13|TRBJ2-7|many|NA
TGTGCCAGCAGCGTGGGCGGGGGCGGCGAGCAGTACTTC
CASSVGGGGEQYF
>TRBV7-9|14|TRBJ1-5|many|NA
TGTGCCAGCAGCCGGTCCGGGTCCAATCAGCCCCAGCATTTT
CASSRSGSNQPQHF
>TRBV10-3|13|TRBJ1-1|NA|TRBD1
TGTGCCATCGGGATACAGGGGGACACTGAAGCTTTCTTT
CAIGIQGDTEAFF
>TRBV20-1|13|TRBJ2-7|many|NA
TGCAGTGCTAGAGGGAGTGTTTCCTACGAGCAGTACTTC
CSARGSVSYEQYF
>TRBV28|15|TRBJ1-2|NA|NA
TGTGCGGCCGGGGGCCGGCAGCATTTCCTCTATGGCTACACCTTC
CAAGGRQHFLYGYTF
>TRBV7-2|15|TRBJ1-3|many|NA
TGTGCCAGCAGCTTAGAGGGATTCTCTGGAAACACCATATATTTT
CASSLEGFSGNTIYF
>TRBV7-6|14|TRBJ1-3|NA|NA
TGTGCCAGCAGCCCGGACTTATCTGGAAACACCATATATTTT
CASSPDLSGNTIYF
>TRBV28|12|TRBJ2-2|medium-sized|NA
TGTGCCAGCACTTCCCAATGGGGGGAGCTGTTTTTT
CASTSQWGELFF
>TRBV5-1|14|TRBJ1-5|medium-sized|TRBD1
TGCGCCAGCAGCACAGGACAGGGCGATCAGCCCCAGCATTTT
CASSTGQGDQPQHF
>TRBV29-1|14|TRBJ1-2|many|TRBD1
TGCAGCGTTCAGACAGGGGGCTCTAACTATGGCTACACCTTC
CSVQTGGSNYGYTF
>TRBV20-1|15|TRBJ2-1|few|TRBD2
TGCAGTGCTAGAGATTTGGGTAGCGGGGTTCTTGAGCAGTTCTTC
CSARDLGSGVLEQFF